This T cell receptor beta chain is from a study of blood T cell repertoires in COVID-19. Study-level background: Material from acute and convalescent COVID-19 was sourced from the United States, Italy and Spain. PBMCs, B-cell-depleted T cells, or T cells provided the cDNA or gDNA that made up the material.

The V and J ends lost 4 bases and 5 bases, in that order; junction bases with no gene match: 1. This CDR3 comprises 12 residues. Germline V gene lookup returns CDR1 PRHDT and CDR2 FYEKMQ (reference sequence). Per the authors' pipeline: Researchers report that nucleated cell counts were estimated from reference gene primer amplification. The repertoire was sequenced with immunoSEQ multiplex PCR; TCRdb's copy has only in-frame clones and lacks some. D and trimming were read from the DNA, whereas the V and J calls and clone size are those reported in that table. The table lists around 200,000 clones, approximately 88% of them singletons.

This sequence originates from a man aged 35-49 years with acute or convalescent COVID-19. Sequencing was performed on peripheral blood. V is TRBV13 and J is TRBJ2-7, with TRBD1 matching 8 bases. CDR3 loop: CASSSTGDEQYF. CDR3 DNA: TGTGCCAGCAGCTCGACAGGGGACGAGCAGTACTTC. Based on the CDR3 plus reference TRBV13 and TRBJ2-7, the full variable domain is AAGVIQSPRHLIKEKRETATLKCYPIPRHDTVYWYQQGPGQDPQFLISFYEKMQSDKGSIPDRFSAQQFSDYHSELNMSSLELGDSALYFCASSSTGDEQYFGPGTRLTVT.